This TCR beta chain was identified during a study of fetal regulatory T cell absence and autoimmunity. Study in general: IPEX patients had exocrine pancreas autoimmunity without clinical diabetes.

Generated by immunoSEQ multiplex PCR, the TCRdb table keeps only in-frame clones and is missing some. Counted here are more than 90,000 clones, about two thirds occurring once; the ten biggest clones make up about 2.1%. From germline, CDR1 is SGHTA and CDR2 FQGNSA. Trimming cost V 5 bases and J 1 base; bases outside gene matches: 3. CDR3 length: 15 amino acids. The chain recombines TRBV7-2 with TRBJ2-1; 9 nucleotides agree with TRBD2. The sequence was obtained from a male donor with IPEX syndrome. The specimen sequenced was pancreas tissue. The CDR3 sequence is CASSSLAGSYNEQFF. The CDR3 nucleotides read TGTGCCAGCAGCAGTCTAGCGGGGTCCTACAATGAGCAGTTCTTC.